Following are 13 T cell receptor beta chains from one sample sequenced in a study of T cell responses to AZD1222 COVID-19 vaccine. The data were produced by immunoSEQ multiplex PCR, yet TCRdb's version contains in-frame clones alone and is incomplete. Of 190,000 or so clones in the sample, approximately 90% were seen once. This specimen was peripheral blood, taken 28 days after the second AZD1222 dose. Receptor source: an adult who received the AZD1222 COVID-19 vaccine.

The chain employs TRBV9 and TRBJ2-2; 8 nucleotides agree with TRBD1. In germline, CDR1 is SGDLS, CDR2 YYNGEE. The CDR3 has 16 residues. V lost 4 bases, J lost 7 bases, and 12 bases stayed unmatched. The CDR3 sequence: CASSLTTGAYNGELFF. CDR3 bases: TGTGCCAGCAGCTTAACGACAGGGGCTTACAACGGGGAGCTGTTTTTT.

As to this clone: Germline and junction disagree at one end, which may indicate a read error. The chain couples TRBV6-1 to TRBJ1-5; 7 bases line up with TRBD1. The CDR3 runs 16 residues. In germline, CDR1 is MNHNS, CDR2 SASEGT. The CDR3 here is CASREGRQGNFGAQHF. The CDR3 bases are TGTGCCAGCAGAGAAGGGAGACAGGGAAATTTTGGGGCCCAGCATTTT.

The genes are TRBV5-4 and TRBJ2-7; 7 nucleotides align to TRBD2. Germline V CDR1 and CDR2: SGHNT, YYREEE (reference sequence). V lost 0 bases, J lost 6 bases, and 3 bases stayed unmatched. The CDR3 runs 13 residues. The CDR3 bases are TGTGCCAGCAGCTTGGATGAGCGGGGCGAGCAGTACTTC. Its protein is CASSLDERGEQYF.

The rearrangement joins TRBV11-3 to TRBJ2-7; 11 nucleotides align to TRBD2. V lost 4 bases to trimming and J lost 1 base; unmatched junction nucleotides: 3. This CDR3 is built from 15 residues. Germline CDR1 SGHNT, CDR2 YENEEA. CDR3 residues: CASSSWTSGSYEQYF. The CDR3 DNA reads as TGTGCCAGCAGCTCGTGGACTAGCGGGTCCTACGAGCAGTACTTC.

This clone was found once. The chain carries TRBV10-2 and TRBJ1-2; a possible D gene is TRBD1 (6 bases). Germline V lookup: CDR1 WSHSY, CDR2 SAAADI. The CDR3 loop spans 13 amino acids. Trimming left V 10 bases short and J 9 bases short, with 21 bases between. The CDR3 sequence: CATRSGGLSSYTF. CDR3 DNA: TGCGCCACTAGGAGTGGGGGCCTTAGTAGCTACACCTTC.

This clone was seen just once. The rearrangement uses TRBV3-1 (or the pseudogene TRBV3-2) and TRBJ2-7; 10 positions match TRBD1. This CDR3 region has 15 residues. CDR1 and CDR2 from the germline V gene are LGHDT and YNNKEL (reference sequence). V lost 1 base to trimming and J lost 2 bases; unmatched junction nucleotides: 2. In nucleotides, the CDR3 is TGTGCCAGCAGCCAAGTTGGACAGGGGGCCTACGAGCAGTACTTC. Translated, it gives CASSQVGQGAYEQYF.

This clone was counted a few times. V is TRBV7-3 and J is TRBJ1-2, with D perhaps TRBD1 (5 bases). V dropped 2 bases and J dropped 2 bases, with 12 bases sitting between them. Germline V lookup: CDR1 SGHTA, CDR2 FQGTGA. The CDR3 length is 15 residues. The CDR3, as DNA: TGTGCCAGCAGCTTATTAGGGGACCAGAACTATGGCTACACCTTC. Its translation is CASSLLGDQNYGYTF.

The chain couples TRBV11-1 to TRBJ2-5; D is unclear. The CDR3 totals 16 residues. V was shortened by 5 bases and J by 4 bases, with 20 bases between the two germline ends. Per germline, CDR1 SGHAT and CDR2 FQDESV (reference sequence). This chain's CDR3 is CASSLELGPKGETQYF. The CDR3 nucleotides are TGTGCCAGCAGCCTCGAGTTGGGTCCCAAGGGAGAGACCCAGTACTTC.

This clone was observed a single time. This chain connects TRBV3-1 (or the pseudogene TRBV3-2) to TRBJ2-7, with D unclear. This CDR3 spans 13 amino acids. The ends were cut back, 0 bases at V and 2 bases at J, with 5 bases in the middle. The germline gives CDR1 LGHDT, CDR2 YNNKEL (reference sequence). The CDR3, as DNA: TGTGCCAGCAGCCAAGAAGGCACCTACGAGCAGTACTTC. This translates into CASSQEGTYEQYF.

J is TRBJ1-1 and V is TRBV14; the D gene is possibly TRBD1 (6 bases). Trimming left V 1 base short and J 6 bases short, with 9 bases between. The CDR3 consists of 13 residues. Germline CDR1 and CDR2: SGHDN and FVKESK. The CDR3 region is CASSQGGAPEAFF. The CDR3 DNA reads TGTGCCAGCAGCCAAGGGGGGGCACCTGAAGCTTTCTTT.

The V gene is TRBV6-5, the J gene TRBJ2-5; the D gene is possibly TRBD2 (5 bases). The CDR3 sequence is 16 residues long. V was cut by 2 bases and J by 5 bases, with 18 bases left in between. Germline CDR1 is MNHEY and CDR2 is SVGAGI. The CDR3 bases are TGTGCCAGCAGTTACCAGGTTCCTAGCTATGGGGAGACCCAGTACTTC. This codes for CASSYQVPSYGETQYF.

The chain joins TRBV2 to TRBJ1-2; D not certain. This CDR3 is 14 amino acids long. Germline V gene lookup returns CDR1 SNHLY and CDR2 FYNNEI. V was clipped by 6 bases and J by 4 bases, with 15 bases between them. CDR3 DNA: TGTGCCAGCAGAAACCCGGACGGCTCCTATGGCTACACCTTC. Its protein product is CASRNPDGSYGYTF.

V gene TRBV3-1 (or the pseudogene TRBV3-2) combines with J gene TRBJ1-2; 7 nucleotides align to TRBD1. With 1 base clipped from V and 1 base from J, the junction kept 3 bases outside the gene matches. This CDR3 is built from 15 residues. The V gene's germline CDR1 is LGHDT and CDR2 YNNKEL (reference sequence). This CDR3 reads CASSQAGQDNYGYTF. In nucleotides, the CDR3 is TGTGCCAGCAGCCAAGCTGGACAGGATAACTATGGCTACACCTTC.